This is a list of T cell receptor beta chains from one sample in a study of PD-L1 blockade in urothelial cancer. This table comes from immunoSEQ multiplex PCR, and its TCRdb copy is limited to in-frame clones, with some not included. Of tens of thousands of clones listed, around 75% are singletons. This specimen was PBMCs, taken around atezolizumab (anti-PD-L1) treatment. The receptors stem from a man in his 70s with urothelial cancer. Each CDR3 is given with its conserved first and last residue. A D gene is named only where the DNA matches it firmly. Clone size is not always given. Where it is, it says once, few, many or a class for expanded clones.

V	D	size	J	CDR3
TRBV2	NA	NA	TRBJ2-1	CASMRLGDEQFF
TRBV6-5	NA	NA	TRBJ1-3	CASRTSGNTIYF
TRBV30	NA	NA	TRBJ1-5	CAWSHITGNQPQHF
TRBV5-1	TRBD1	NA	TRBJ1-1	CASSLESTGDTEAFF
TRBV7-8	NA	NA	TRBJ1-1	CASSLGRKNTEAFF
TRBV6-5	TRBD1	NA	TRBJ2-4	CASRLGQGSDIQYF
TRBV5-6	NA	NA	TRBJ2-5	CASSFQAKETQYF
TRBV7-2	TRBD2	NA	TRBJ2-2	CASSLAPSGGTTGELFF
TRBV6-5	TRBD1	NA	TRBJ1-1	CASSKTGGLNTEAFF
TRBV11-2	NA	NA	TRBJ2-3	CASSLRQRTDTQYF
TRBV11-1	NA	NA	TRBJ2-1	CASSLERERWNEQFF
TRBV15	TRBD2	NA	TRBJ2-4	CATSRDYTGGIQYF
TRBV11-3	TRBD2	NA	TRBJ2-4	CASSLDREREGPDKNIQYF
TRBV4-3	TRBD1	NA	TRBJ2-6	CASSQDPWTGTGANVLTF
TRBV27	NA	NA	TRBJ2-7	CASSTRGGQASYEQYF
TRBV14	TRBD2	NA	TRBJ2-1	CASSGGLAGVDEQFF
TRBV2	TRBD1	NA	TRBJ1-4	CASSFQGANEKLFF
TRBV5-1	NA	NA	TRBJ1-1	CASSAGSTGNTEAFF
TRBV5-1	TRBD1	few	TRBJ2-3	CASSLTGQGRTDTQYF
TRBV11-2	NA	NA	TRBJ2-1	CASSFGRGGTQEQFF
TRBV18	TRBD1	NA	TRBJ1-1	CASSANFIAPTGGGTEAFF
TRBV30	TRBD1	few	TRBJ2-3	CAWSVRTGYTDTQYF
TRBV19	NA	NA	TRBJ2-7	CASSIQASYEQYF
TRBV28	NA	NA	TRBJ1-1	CASRGSTGWGPNTEAFF
TRBV10-3	NA	NA	TRBJ2-1	CAISESGGEQFF
TRBV5-1	NA	NA	TRBJ1-2	CASSLGPGGANYGYTF